The rows below give T cell receptor beta chains drawn from one sample of a study of cytomegalovirus exposure and HLA in healthy donors. Data came from immunoSEQ multiplex PCR; TCRdb stores just in-frame clones and leaves some out. The table records fewer than 200,000 clones, about 78% of them present only once. Sample: PBMCs. These TCRs come from a man in his sixties in good health and CMV-seronegative. CDR3s include the opening cysteine and the closing phenylalanine or tryptophan. The D gene is left open where the match is weak. Not all rows give a size; the values are once, few, many and, for expanded clones, a class.

cdr3_nt: TGCGCCAGCAGCTCCTCCGGGACAGGGGTATTCACCTGGGAGCTGTTTTTT
cdr3_aa: CASSSSGTGVFTWELFF
d_call: TRBD1
clone_size: -
j_call: TRBJ2-2
cdr3_length: 17
v_call: TRBV5-1

cdr3_nt: TGTGCCAGCTCGCCCAGCGGGGGGATATACAATGAGCAGTTCTTC
cdr3_aa: CASSPSGGIYNEQFF
d_call: TRBD2
clone_size: -
j_call: TRBJ2-1
cdr3_length: 15
v_call: TRBV7-8

cdr3_nt: TGTGCCAGCAGTGACATAGGACTTAGAGGGTACGAGCAGTACTTC
cdr3_aa: CASSDIGLRGYEQYF
d_call: -
clone_size: -
j_call: TRBJ2-7
cdr3_length: 15
v_call: TRBV6-1

cdr3_nt: TGTGCCAGCAGTGTTGCGGCGGGCGACTACAATGAGCAGTTCTTC
cdr3_aa: CASSVAAGDYNEQFF
d_call: -
clone_size: -
j_call: TRBJ2-1
cdr3_length: 15
v_call: TRBV6-4

cdr3_nt: TGTGCCAGCAGCTTGGGGGTTGGGCTCTCCGAGCAGTACTTC
cdr3_aa: CASSLGVGLSEQYF
d_call: -
clone_size: -
j_call: TRBJ2-7
cdr3_length: 14
v_call: TRBV5-8

cdr3_nt: TGTGCCAGCAGCGTAGGGGGGACAGGGGAAAAACTGTTTTTT
cdr3_aa: CASSVGGTGEKLFF
d_call: TRBD1
clone_size: few
j_call: TRBJ1-4
cdr3_length: 14
v_call: TRBV9

cdr3_nt: TGTGCCAGCAGCCACACTAGCGGGAGTACAGATACGCAGTATTTT
cdr3_aa: CASSHTSGSTDTQYF
d_call: TRBD2
clone_size: -
j_call: TRBJ2-3
cdr3_length: 15
v_call: TRBV7-9

cdr3_nt: TGCGCCAGCAGCTTGGCCACTAGCAGACGGGGAGAGCAGTACTTC
cdr3_aa: CASSLATSRRGEQYF
d_call: -
clone_size: -
j_call: TRBJ2-7
cdr3_length: 15
v_call: TRBV5-1

cdr3_nt: TGTGCCAGCAGTGAGGGTATCGGGGGGTTCGGTGAGCAGTTCTTC
cdr3_aa: CASSEGIGGFGEQFF
d_call: TRBD2
clone_size: -
j_call: TRBJ2-1
cdr3_length: 15
v_call: TRBV6-1

cdr3_nt: TGTGCCAGCAGCGTAGGCCCCGAATGGAGGGAGGCTGAAGCTTTCTTT
cdr3_aa: CASSVGPEWREAEAFF
d_call: -
clone_size: -
j_call: TRBJ1-1
cdr3_length: 16
v_call: TRBV9

cdr3_nt: TGTGCCAGCAGCCCCGGCGGGGGCTCTTCCTACGAGCAGTACTTC
cdr3_aa: CASSPGGGSSYEQYF
d_call: -
clone_size: -
j_call: TRBJ2-7
cdr3_length: 15
v_call: TRBV5-5

cdr3_nt: TGTGCCAGTTGCCCCCCGCGGGGAACCTACGAGCAGTACTTC
cdr3_aa: CASCPPRGTYEQYF
d_call: -
clone_size: -
j_call: TRBJ2-7
cdr3_length: 14
v_call: TRBV28

cdr3_nt: TGTGCCTGGAGTCTCGGGGGCTACGAGCAGTACTTC
cdr3_aa: CAWSLGGYEQYF
d_call: -
clone_size: few
j_call: TRBJ2-7
cdr3_length: 12
v_call: TRBV30

cdr3_nt: TGTGCCAGCAGCCAACAGACGGATTCACCCCTCCACTTT
cdr3_aa: CASSQQTDSPLHF
d_call: -
clone_size: -
j_call: TRBJ1-6
cdr3_length: 13
v_call: TRBV7-8